This TCR beta chain was observed in a study of PD-1 blockade in classical Hodgkin lymphoma. Study-level background: Nivolumab 3 mg/kg was given intravenously every 2 weeks.

The repertoire was sequenced with immunoSEQ multiplex PCR; TCRdb's copy has only in-frame clones and lacks some. The profile shows 50,000 to 85,000 clones, 60% to 80% of them singletons. For this clone: Antigen specificity is unknown.

Overall study findings and caveats: Newly diagnosed patients were reported to start with lower TCR diversity than healthy donors.

This CDR3 is built from 15 residues. Germline CDR1 is MNHEY and CDR2 is SMNVEV (reference sequence). The V end was cut by 5 bases, the J end by 0 bases, with 11 bases between. Every single patient, without exception, relapsed after autologous stem cell transplantation, and brentuximab vedotin exposure varied. The chain has TRBV27 and TRBJ1-3, with D perhaps TRBD1 (5 bases). The clonotype comes from a human donor with classical Hodgkin lymphoma. The sample here was peripheral blood mononuclear cells (PBMCs), taken before the second cycle of nivolumab. The CDR3 nucleotides read TGTGCCAGCAGTCGGGACTTTACCTCTGGAAACACCATATATTTT. It translates to CASSRDFTSGNTIYF.